The 16 T cell receptor beta chains in this list originate from one sample, sequenced in a study of CD8 T cells in Susac syndrome (dated by TCRdb to the late 2010s). Library creation used the immunoSEQ multiplex PCR assay. RNA was extracted with the RNeasy kit and roughly 0.5 to 1 ug was reverse transcribed using random hexamers. TCRdb reanalyzed the raw reads on its own, using fastp at Q25 for trimming and MiXCR for clone calling, and kept in-frame beta chains. All rows with the same CDR3 protein become a single entry with the most common DNA and genes. The sample data list 150,000 to 200,000 distinct CDR3 sequences, and about 93% of these were observed just once. Approximately 0.14% of the sample belongs to the ten largest clones. The specimen sequenced was CD4+ T cells from PBMCs. The receptors were sampled from a human donor in good health.

CDR3 protein: CASSQIRNTEAFF. CDR3 bases: TGTGCCAGCAGCCAAATCAGAAACACTGAAGCTTTCTTT. This chain connects TRBV3-1 to TRBJ1-1; D is ambiguous. V was shortened by 2 bases and J by 2 bases, with 6 bases between the two germline ends. Germline values: CDR1 LGHDT, CDR2 YNNKEL (reference sequence). The CDR3 is made up of 13 amino acids.

This chain joins TRBV5-1 and TRBJ1-1, with D uncertain. The CDR3 is made up of 14 amino acids. Germline assignment: CDR1 SGHRS and CDR2 YFSETQ. Trimming pared 4 bases from V and 1 base from J, leaving 11 bases between. CDR3 sequence: CASSPRTRNTEAFF. The CDR3 bases are TGCGCCAGCAGCCCGAGGACGAGGAACACTGAAGCTTTCTTT.

This clonotype has only one observation. V is TRBV5-1 and J is TRBJ1-1; D remains unclear. This CDR3 contains 14 residues. Germline V gives CDR1 SGHRS, CDR2 YFSETQ. Trimming cost V 4 bases and J 4 bases, with 14 bases left between them. The CDR3 is CASSRDPGSTEAFF. The CDR3 DNA reads as TGCGCCAGCAGCCGTGACCCGGGATCCACTGAAGCTTTCTTT.

The CDR3, as DNA: TGTGCCACCCGAAGGGGGGACCATCCTAACTATGGCTACACCTTC. Protein product: CATRRGDHPNYGYTF. The chain carries TRBV2 and TRBJ1-2; perhaps TRBD1 as D (6 bases). Germline CDR1 reads SNHLY; CDR2 reads FYNNEI. This CDR3 region has 15 residues. Trimming took off 10 bases at V and 0 bases at J, with 18 bases between the two ends.

The V call is TRBV21-1, the J call TRBJ1-5; the D call in the table, TRBD1, was not verified against the DNA. TRBV21-1 is a documented pseudogene. CDR3 length equals 15 residues. The CDR3 DNA follows: TGTGCCAGCAGCCCACCGGGGGGCTGGAATCAGCCCCAGCATTTT. The encoded protein is CASSPPGGWNQPQHF.

The chain is built from TRBV19 and TRBJ2-5; D is unclear. Germline loops: CDR1 LNHDA, CDR2 SQIVND (reference sequence). This CDR3 region has 15 residues. Trimming stripped 3 bases from V and 5 bases from J, with 16 bases between. CDR3 sequence reads: CASSISYGRAETQYF. CDR3 nucleotide sequence: TGTGCCAGTAGTATTTCCTACGGGCGCGCTGAGACCCAGTACTTC.

J is TRBJ2-1 and V is TRBV7-2; perhaps TRBD2 as D (5 bases). In germline, CDR1 is SGHTA, CDR2 FQGNSA. The CDR3 sequence is 11 residues long. V was shortened by 7 bases and J by 9 bases, with 10 bases between the two germline ends. CDR3 sequence reads: CASKSGVEQFF. The CDR3 DNA is TGTGCCAGCAAATCCGGGGTTGAGCAGTTCTTC.

The chain recombines TRBV2 with TRBJ2-1; perhaps TRBD1 as D (5 bases). The CDR3 is 13 amino acids. Looked up from germline, CDR1 is SNHLY and CDR2 is FYNNEI. The V gene lost 3 bases and the J gene lost 2 bases, with 5 bases spanning the gap. CDR3 DNA sequence: TGTGCCAGCAGTGAGGGGCCCTACAATGAGCAGTTCTTC. Amino acids: CASSEGPYNEQFF.

V and J are TRBV6-6 and TRBJ2-5; TRBD1 aligns across 10 bases. V gave up 6 bases and J gave up 5 bases; unmatched junction bases: 9. The germline CDR1 and CDR2 sequences are MNHNY and SVGAGI (reference sequence). The CDR3 contains 15 residues. CDR3 DNA: TGTGCCAGCAGCGAGGGACAGGGGCGCATCGAGACCCAGTACTTC. Translation: CASSEGQGRIETQYF.

CDR3 in DNA: TGCGCCAGCAGCTTGCGGACAGGTGACGGCACAGATACGCAGTATTTT. Translated: CASSLRTGDGTDTQYF. V and J are TRBV5-1 and TRBJ2-3; 7 bases line up with TRBD1. This CDR3 has 16 amino acids. V shed 1 base, J shed 1 base, and the junction held 6 bases outside the gene matches. Looked up from germline, CDR1 is SGHRS and CDR2 is YFSETQ.

This clonotype was found once. The chain uses TRBV7-2 and TRBJ2-7, with D maybe TRBD1 (6 bases). V gave up 5 bases and J gave up 3 bases, with 14 bases separating them. The CDR3 runs 14 residues. CDR1 and CDR2 (germline): SGHTA, FQGNSA. The CDR3 DNA follows: TGTGCCAGCAGCCTTGATGGGGGCGGCTACGAGCAGTACTTC. Amino acids: CASSLDGGGYEQYF.

The chain joins TRBV5-1 to TRBJ1-1, with D unclear. Germline CDR1 is SGHRS and CDR2 is YFSETQ. Trimming cost V 4 bases and J 7 bases, with 14 bases left between them. This CDR3 has 13 residues. This CDR3 is CASSPDPSGEAFF. The DNA for the CDR3 is TGCGCCAGCAGCCCAGACCCCTCGGGTGAAGCTTTCTTT.

The V call is TRBV29-1, the J call TRBJ1-1; TRBD1 might be the D (5 bases). Between the trimmed V and J ends, which lost 8 bases and 3 bases, there was a span of 16 bases. This CDR3 comprises 13 residues. Looked up from germline, CDR1 is SQVTM and CDR2 is ANQGSEA. The CDR3 here is CSSFSGGDTEAFF. The DNA of the CDR3 is TGCAGCTCATTCAGCGGAGGGGACACTGAAGCTTTCTTT.

This clonotype showed up just once. The chain carries TRBV7-2 and TRBJ2-1; D gene uncertain. The germline gives CDR1 SGHTA, CDR2 FQGNSA. V was trimmed by 5 bases and J by 6 bases, leaving 8 bases between them. The CDR3 loop spans 12 amino acids. For the CDR3, the DNA is TGTGCCAGCAGCCATCCCAGCAATGAGCAGTTCTTC. This sequence encodes CASSHPSNEQFF.

The chain couples TRBV3-1 to TRBJ1-2; a possible D gene is TRBD1 (6 bases). Looked up from germline, CDR1 is LGHDT and CDR2 is YNNKEL (reference sequence). The germline V and J ends were trimmed by 0 bases and 8 bases, with 13 bases remaining between them. The CDR3 runs to 14 residues. CDR3 residues: CASSQDVRGGGYTF. The CDR3 DNA reads TGTGCCAGCAGCCAAGATGTCAGGGGAGGAGGCTACACCTTC.

The chain carries TRBV6-1 and TRBJ1-5; 7 bases are shared with TRBD1. The CDR3 has 15 residues. V was pared by 3 bases and J by 3 bases, with 5 bases of the junction left unmatched. Germline V gene lookup returns CDR1 MNHNS and CDR2 SASEGT. CDR3 bases: TGTGCCAGCAGTGAGTCAGGGGGAAACAATCAGCCCCAGCATTTT. The encoded protein is CASSESGGNNQPQHF.